What follows are 30 T cell receptor beta chains derived from one specimen sequenced in a study of blood T cell repertoires in COVID-19. TCRdb keeps only in-frame clones here, not all; method: immunoSEQ multiplex PCR. The table records under 250,000 clones, over 70% of them present only once. Sequenced: peripheral blood. Receptors originate from a woman in her seventies with acute or convalescent COVID-19.

This clone was detected once. V gene TRBV2 combines with J gene TRBJ1-3, with TRBD1 as a possible D gene (6 bases). The ends were cut back, 6 bases at V and 0 bases at J, with 9 bases in the middle. The CDR3 spans 14 residues. Germline V gene data show CDR1 as SNHLY and CDR2 as FYNNEI. CDR3 nucleotide sequence: TGTGCCAGCAGGCAGGGGCTCTCTGGAAACACCATATATTTT. This encodes CASRQGLSGNTIYF.

CDR3 region: CASSPSYEQYF. CDR3 DNA sequence: TGTGCCAGCAGCCCTTCCTACGAGCAGTACTTC. The chain recombines TRBV7-9 with TRBJ2-7; D gene unclear. V was trimmed by 5 bases and J by 1 base, leaving 3 bases between them. There are 11 residues in the CDR3. CDR1 SEHNR and CDR2 FQNEAQ come from the germline V gene (reference sequence).

Comment on this clone: Other DNA sequences of this sample code for an identical CDR3. The chain couples TRBV9 to TRBJ1-1, with D unclear. Per germline, CDR1 SGDLS and CDR2 YYNGEE. V lost 0 bases, J lost 0 bases, and 9 bases lay in between. The CDR3 runs to 15 residues. CDR3 in amino acids: CASSVGGVLNTEAFF. The CDR3 DNA reads as TGTGCCAGCAGCGTAGGAGGCGTTCTGAACACTGAAGCTTTCTTT. Supplemented by reference TRBV9 and TRBJ1-1, the full variable domain reads DSGVTQTPKHLITATGQRVTLRCSPRSGDLSVYWYQQSLDQGLQFLIQYYNGEERAKGNILERFSAQQFPDLHSELNLSSLELGDSALYFCASSVGGVLNTEAFFGQGTRLTVV.

This chain links TRBV30 with TRBJ1-4, with TRBD1 identical over 7 bases. Trimming cost V 2 bases and J 5 bases; bases outside gene matches: 2. The length of the CDR3 is 13 residues. Germline assignment: CDR1 GTSNPN and CDR2 SVGIG (reference sequence). CDR3 in amino acids: CAWSRDRNEKLFF. Written as DNA, the CDR3 is TGTGCCTGGAGTAGGGACAGAAATGAAAAACTGTTTTTT.

The chain combines TRBV6-5 with TRBJ2-5, with a possible D match to TRBD2 (6 bases). Trimming removed 6 bases at V and 9 bases at J, with 23 bases between. The CDR3 consists of 15 residues. From germline, CDR1 is MNHEY and CDR2 SVGAGI. The CDR3 is CASRPTSPTQWAQYF. In DNA, the CDR3 is TGTGCCAGCAGACCAACTAGCCCCACCCAGTGGGCCCAGTACTTC.

The gene calls are TRBV6-1 and TRBJ2-5; 9 bases fit TRBD1. The CDR3 extends over 15 amino acids. Germline values: CDR1 MNHNS, CDR2 SASEGT. J was trimmed by 4 bases and V by 2 bases; bases with no gene match: 5. The CDR3 loop is CASSEWTGEGETQYF. DNA for the CDR3: TGTGCCAGCAGTGAATGGACAGGGGAGGGAGAGACCCAGTACTTC.

CDR3 coding DNA: TGTGCCAGCAGTTTCCAGGGGGCCGGATCACCCCTCCACTTT. It encodes CASSFQGAGSPLHF. This rearrangement joins TRBV27 to TRBJ1-6; 8 positions agree with TRBD1. Germline V CDR1 and CDR2: MNHEY, SMNVEV (reference sequence). Germline trimming cut 3 bases from V and 10 bases from J; bases unmatched to any gene: 5. The length of the CDR3 is 14 residues.

This chain joins TRBV28 and TRBJ1-1; D unresolved. This CDR3 is built from 11 residues. From germline, CDR1 is MDHEN and CDR2 SYDVKM. V shed 4 bases and J shed 8 bases, with 8 bases lying between them. The CDR3 loop is CASSSFREAFF. The CDR3, as DNA: TGTGCCAGCAGTTCCTTTCGGGAAGCTTTCTTT.

V usage is TRBV5-1 and J usage is TRBJ2-2; tentative D call: TRBD1 (6 bases). The CDR3 totals 17 residues. The V end was cut by 4 bases, the J end by 0 bases, with 16 bases between. Germline assignment: CDR1 SGHRS and CDR2 YFSETQ. This CDR3 is CASSPRGGGSNTGELFF. The CDR3 DNA reads TGCGCCAGCAGCCCCAGGGGTGGCGGATCGAACACCGGGGAGCTGTTTTTT. The whole variable domain, remainder taken from reference TRBV5-1 and TRBJ2-2, is KAGVTQTPRYLIKTRGQQVTLSCSPISGHRSVSWYQQTPGQGLQFLFEYFSETQRNKGNFPGRFSGRQFSNSRSEMNVSTLELGDSALYLCASSPRGGGSNTGELFFGEGSRLTVL.

The chain recombines TRBV29-1 with TRBJ2-5; 10 nucleotides align to TRBD2. Trimming took 4 bases from V and 2 from J; bases not matched to a gene: 7. Per germline, CDR1 SQVTM and CDR2 ANQGSEA. CDR3 length: 15 residues. The CDR3 region has the DNA TGCAGCGTTGGTCCTAGCGGGGGACAACAAGAGACCCAGTACTTC. This translates into CSVGPSGGQQETQYF.

The J gene is TRBJ1-1, the V gene TRBV4-2; no firm D call. From germline, CDR1 is LGHNA and CDR2 YNFKEQ. CDR3 length: 14 residues. V lost 5 bases to trimming and J lost 0 bases, with 10 bases between them. As DNA, the CDR3 is TGTGCCAGCAGCTCACAAGGAGTGAACACTGAAGCTTTCTTT. The encoded protein is CASSSQGVNTEAFF.

This clone was seen a few times. The chain carries TRBV5-1 and TRBJ1-2; D not certain. The CDR3 sequence is 13 residues long. The germline V and J ends were trimmed by 0 bases and 0 bases, with 3 bases remaining between them. Germline CDR1 reads SGHRS; CDR2 reads YFSETQ. The CDR3 coding sequence is TGCGCCAGCAGCTTGGCTCCTAACTATGGCTACACCTTC. It codes for CASSLAPNYGYTF.

The chain couples TRBV12-5 to TRBJ1-3, with TRBD1 as a possible D gene (5 bases). V was trimmed by 0 bases and J by 0 bases, leaving 15 bases between them. Germline CDR1 reads LGHNT; CDR2 reads FRNRAP. CDR3 length: 18 residues. Here the CDR3 DNA reads TGTGCTAGTGGTTTGGTGTCAGACAGCCTCGGCTCTGGAAACACCATATATTTT. It encodes CASGLVSDSLGSGNTIYF.

On this clone itself: Distinct nucleotide sequences in the sample also encode this CDR3. CDR3 region: CASSLDSGSGNTIYF. CDR3 DNA: TGCGCCAGCAGCTTGGATTCCGGCTCTGGAAACACCATATATTTT. The chain combines TRBV5-1 with TRBJ1-3; D not resolved. The CDR3 sequence is 15 residues long. Trimming pared 0 bases from V and 0 bases from J, leaving 7 bases between. CDR1 SGHRS and CDR2 YFSETQ come from the germline V gene.

The chain employs TRBV6-6 and TRBJ1-6, with TRBD1 matching 8 bases. The CDR3 is 16 amino acids. After removal of 6 bases from V and 3 bases from J, the junction contained 7 bases not matched to a gene. CDR1 and CDR2 (germline): MNHNY, SVGAGI (reference sequence). The CDR3 region has the DNA TGTGCCAGCAGCATGACAGGGGACGGCTATAATTCACCCCTCCACTTT. It translates to CASSMTGDGYNSPLHF.

The rearrangement uses TRBV5-1 and TRBJ2-1, with 8 bases lining up with TRBD1. This CDR3 has 14 residues. With 4 bases clipped from V and 7 bases from J, the junction kept 7 bases outside the gene matches. CDR1 is SGHRS, CDR2 YFSETQ, per germline. The CDR3 loop is CASSIQGAQNEQFF. As DNA, the CDR3 is TGCGCCAGCAGCATCCAGGGGGCGCAGAATGAGCAGTTCTTC.

V usage is TRBV6-5 and J usage is TRBJ1-3; TRBD1 is a possible D gene (5 bases). V was pared by 3 bases and J by 1 base, with 10 bases between. The CDR3 has 15 amino acids. Germline V gene data show CDR1 as MNHEY and CDR2 as SVGAGI. CDR3: CASSYRGYSGNTIYF. DNA for the CDR3: TGTGCCAGCAGTTATCGGGGGTATTCTGGAAACACCATATATTTT.

V usage is TRBV6-6 and J usage is TRBJ1-1, with no clear D. The germline gives CDR1 MNHNY, CDR2 SVGAGI (reference sequence). V gave up 4 bases and J gave up 8 bases, with 17 bases separating them. The CDR3 contains 14 residues. CDR3 loop: CASSFLPPDSEAFF. CDR3 DNA: TGTGCCAGCAGTTTTCTTCCCCCTGACTCAGAAGCTTTCTTT.

This clone was seen only a few times. V usage is TRBV10-3 and J usage is TRBJ1-1; the match to TRBD1 covers 8 bases. The CDR3 has 15 residues. V lost 5 bases and J lost 3; bases outside the gene matches: 8. CDR1 is ENHRY, CDR2 SYGVKD, per germline. CDR3 nucleotides: TGTGCCATCAGTCCGAGGACAGGGTCGGACACTGAAGCTTTCTTT. As protein: CAISPRTGSDTEAFF.

Turning to this clone: This sample includes further DNA sequences coding for the same CDR3. This rearrangement joins TRBV12-3 or TRBV12-4 to TRBJ2-5, with D possibly TRBD2 on 6 matching bases. With 3 bases removed from V and 5 bases from J, the gap between germline ends came to 7 bases. The CDR3 extends over 12 amino acids. As DNA, the CDR3 is TGTGCCAGCAGTTTTGGGGGGGAGACCCAGTACTTC. Translating it yields CASSFGGETQYF.

This chain links TRBV7-2 with TRBJ2-1; tentative D call: TRBD2 (5 bases). Germline V gene data show CDR1 as SGHTA and CDR2 as FQGNSA. This CDR3 has 12 amino acids. Trimming left V 8 bases short and J 7 bases short, with 12 bases between. The CDR3 loop reads CASGESRNEQFF. The CDR3 coding sequence is TGTGCCAGCGGGGAGTCGCGAAATGAGCAGTTCTTC. Full variable domain (rest looked up from reference TRBV7-2 and TRBJ2-1): GAGVSQSPSNKVTEKGKDVELRCDPISGHTALYWYRQSLGQGLEFLIYFQGNSAPDKSGLPSDRFSAERTGGSVSTLTIQRTQQEDSAVYLCASGESRNEQFFGPGTRLTVL.

The J gene is TRBJ1-1, the V gene TRBV18; D not certain. Germline V gene sequence: CDR1 KGHSH, CDR2 LQKENI. The V gene lost 5 bases and the J gene lost 0 bases, with 7 bases spanning the gap. The CDR3 totals 13 residues. CDR3 in amino acids: CASSLQVNTEAFF. CDR3 coding DNA: TGTGCCAGCTCATTGCAGGTGAACACTGAAGCTTTCTTT.

CDR3 sequence (DNA): TGTGCCAGCAGCCCCCTAGCGAGCGGAGACACCGGGGAGCTGTTTTTT. Encoded protein: CASSPLASGDTGELFF. V is TRBV7-3 and J is TRBJ2-2; perhaps TRBD2 as D (6 bases). V lost 5 bases and J 3 bases, leaving 16 bases between the germline ends. Germline assignment: CDR1 SGHTA and CDR2 FQGTGA. The CDR3 extends over 16 amino acids.

The chain is built from TRBV3-1 (or the pseudogene TRBV3-2) and TRBJ2-5; 13 nucleotides match TRBD2. After removal of 4 bases from V and 4 bases from J, the junction contained 0 bases not matched to a gene. Germline lookup yields CDR1 LGHDT and CDR2 YNNKEL (reference sequence). This CDR3 is built from 14 residues. CDR3: CASSRTSGRETQYF. The DNA for the CDR3 is TGTGCCAGCAGCCGGACTAGCGGGAGAGAGACCCAGTACTTC.

V gene TRBV19 combines with J gene TRBJ2-7; 10 bases fit TRBD1. The germline CDR1 and CDR2 sequences are LNHDA and SQIVND (reference sequence). The V and J ends lost 6 bases and 4 bases, in that order; junction bases with no gene match: 6. CDR3 length: 14 residues. The CDR3 spells CASRTGTGDYEQYF. The CDR3 DNA sequence: TGTGCCAGTAGGACCGGGACAGGGGATTACGAGCAGTACTTC.

The rearrangement links TRBV5-4 to TRBJ2-5, with 14 bases identical to TRBD2. With 5 bases clipped from V and 5 bases from J, the junction kept 5 bases outside the gene matches. Per the germline V gene, CDR1 is SGHNT and CDR2 is YYREEE (reference sequence). CDR3 length: 15 residues. CDR3 protein: CASRLTSGGGETQYF. CDR3 DNA: TGTGCCAGCAGGTTGACTAGCGGGGGGGGCGAGACCCAGTACTTC. Full variable domain (rest looked up from reference TRBV5-4 and TRBJ2-5): ETGVTQSPTHLIKTRGQQVTLRCSSQSGHNTVSWYQQALGQGPQFIFQYYREEENGRGNFPPRFSGLQFPNYSSELNVNALELDDSALYLCASRLTSGGGETQYFGPGTRLLVL.

This clone was counted once. The chain carries TRBV2 and TRBJ2-3; TRBD1 matches at 8 bases. Germline CDR1 SNHLY, CDR2 FYNNEI. J lost 6 bases, V lost 6 bases, and 14 bases had no gene match. There are 16 residues in the CDR3. The CDR3 sequence: CASRLSGQGRGDTQYF. The CDR3 nucleotides read TGTGCCAGCAGACTTTCTGGACAGGGTAGGGGGGATACGCAGTATTTT. Full variable domain (rest looked up from reference TRBV2 and TRBJ2-3): EPEVTQTPSHQVTQMGQEVILRCVPISNHLYFYWYRQILGQKVEFLVSFYNNEISEKSEIFDDQFSVERPDGSNFTLKIRSTKLEDSAMYFCASRLSGQGRGDTQYFGPGTRLTVL.

Notes on this clone: This CDR3 is also generated by other DNA sequences in the sample. The chain combines TRBV9 with TRBJ2-5, with 11 bases that match TRBD2. The germline V gene has CDR1 SGDLS and CDR2 YYNGEE. This CDR3 contains 14 residues. Germline trimming cut 2 bases from V and 3 bases from J; bases unmatched to any gene: 0. Here the CDR3 reads CASSVSGGEETQYF. For the CDR3, the DNA is TGTGCCAGCAGCGTTAGCGGGGGGGAAGAGACCCAGTACTTC.

This chain uses TRBV12-3 or TRBV12-4 with TRBJ2-7; 7 nucleotides agree with TRBD1. The CDR3 sequence is 13 residues long. J gave up 6 bases and V 2 bases, and 4 bases lay outside the gene matches. CDR3 DNA: TGTGCCAGCAGTTTACAGGGGGTCCGCGAGCAGTACTTC. This encodes CASSLQGVREQYF.

The rearrangement joins TRBV5-1 to TRBJ2-3; 13 nucleotides match TRBD2. CDR1 SGHRS and CDR2 YFSETQ come from the germline V gene. The CDR3 loop spans 17 amino acids. V gave up 1 base and J gave up 2 bases; unmatched junction bases: 4. The CDR3 here is CASSLMTSGGNTDTQYF. In nucleotides, the CDR3 is TGCGCCAGCAGCTTGATGACTAGCGGGGGGAACACAGATACGCAGTATTTT.